A selection of T cell receptor beta chains follows, all from one sample in a study of T cell changes during pregnancy in multiple sclerosis. Assay: immunoSEQ multiplex PCR; the TCRdb copy retains only in-frame clones and omits some. Among 85,000 to 120,000 clones, under 95% were seen once, and the ten largest hold 1.6%. This specimen was peripheral blood, taken before pregnancy. All receptors come from a female donor with multiple sclerosis, enrolled in a pregnancy study. Each CDR3 is given with its conserved first and last residue. A D gene is named only where the DNA matches it firmly. The listing skips clone size in some rows; elsewhere it reads once, few, many or a size class.

abundance	v_gene	j_gene	len	d_gene	CDR3nt	CDR3aa
NA	TRBV28	TRBJ2-5	15	TRBD1	TGTGCCAGCAGCCCACGACAGGGGGCCTGGGGGGCCCAGTACTTC	CASSPRQGAWGAQYF
NA	TRBV11-2	TRBJ1-2	17	NA	TGTGCCAGCAGCTTAGAAGTTCGGCCGACACCTAACTATGGCTACACCTTC	CASSLEVRPTPNYGYTF
NA	TRBV11-3	TRBJ2-7	15	NA	TGTGCCAGCAGTGGGGCAGCCATAAGCTCCTACGAGCAGTACTTC	CASSGAAISSYEQYF
NA	TRBV5-5	TRBJ2-2	15	TRBD1	TGTGCCAGCAGGATCCAAGACAGGGTCACCGGGGAGCTGTTTTTT	CASRIQDRVTGELFF
NA	TRBV6-1	TRBJ2-7	15	TRBD1	TGTGCCAGCAGTGAATATCGGGACAGGACCTACGAGCAGTACTTC	CASSEYRDRTYEQYF
NA	TRBV30	TRBJ1-1	13	NA	TGTGCCTGGAAAGAACAATTGAGGACTGAAGCTTTCTTT	CAWKEQLRTEAFF
NA	TRBV5-4	TRBJ2-5	17	TRBD2	TGTGCCAGCAGTCGTTCGGCGGGACTAGCGGGAGGAGAGACCCAGTACTTC	CASSRSAGLAGGETQYF
NA	TRBV7-9	TRBJ1-1	14	NA	TGTGCCAGCAGCCCCTTCGGGTTTGGCACTGAAGCTTTCTTT	CASSPFGFGTEAFF
NA	TRBV6-5	TRBJ1-4	16	NA	TGTGCCAGCAGTTGGCCCGGGACATCAACTAATGAAAAACTGTTTTTT	CASSWPGTSTNEKLFF
NA	TRBV19	TRBJ1-6	16	NA	TGTGCCAGTAGTAGGGAGGGATCAGATGGCAATTCACCCCTCCACTTT	CASSREGSDGNSPLHF
NA	TRBV18	TRBJ2-3	18	TRBD2	TGTGCCAGCTCACCACCACTAGCGGGGGTGGTTGGCACAGATACGCAGTATTTT	CASSPPLAGVVGTDTQYF
NA	TRBV5-5	TRBJ2-7	16	NA	TGTGCCAGCAGCTTGGCTGACACTCCGCATTCCTACGAGCAGTACTTC	CASSLADTPHSYEQYF
NA	TRBV5-5	TRBJ2-7	15	TRBD2	TGTGCCAGCAGCGCGGGAGCTGGAAGCTCCTACGAGCAGTACTTC	CASSAGAGSSYEQYF
NA	TRBV19	TRBJ1-5	19	NA	TGTGCCAGTAGTATAGCCCACAGGCTCGTAAAAGGAAGCAATCAGCCCCAGCATTTT	CASSIAHRLVKGSNQPQHF
once	TRBV10-3	TRBJ2-7	14	TRBD2	TGTGCCATCACCGGGACTAGCGGGGGTTACGAGCAGTACTTC	CAITGTSGGYEQYF
NA	TRBV19	TRBJ2-1	16	TRBD2	TGTGCCAGTATAGCGGGAGGGGCCGGGTCCTACAATGAGCAGTTCTTC	CASIAGGAGSYNEQFF
NA	TRBV5-5	TRBJ2-7	13	NA	TGTGCCAGCAGCGCTATCCGGAGCGACGAGCAGTACTTC	CASSAIRSDEQYF
NA	TRBV7-9	TRBJ2-1	15	TRBD2	TGTGCCAGCAGCTTAACACTAGCGTACGGCAATGAGCAGTTCTTC	CASSLTLAYGNEQFF
NA	TRBV9	TRBJ1-2	15	TRBD1	TGTGCCAGCAGCCAACGAATACAGGGGGCGGGTGGCTACACCTTC	CASSQRIQGAGGYTF
NA	TRBV6-1	TRBJ1-1	16	TRBD1	TGTGCCAGCAGTGAAGGGGCAGGGGGTATGTACACTGAAGCTTTCTTT	CASSEGAGGMYTEAFF
NA	TRBV2	TRBJ1-2	14	NA	TGTGCCAGCAATCGCCAGGGTAGTAACTATGGCTACACCTTC	CASNRQGSNYGYTF
NA	TRBV6-5	TRBJ2-5	16	TRBD2	TGTGCCAGCAGTTACTCGACGGCGGGGGGGCAAGAGACCCAGTACTTC	CASSYSTAGGQETQYF
NA	TRBV5-3	TRBJ1-2	18	TRBD1	TGTGCCAGAAGCCTGGAAGAGAGGACAGGAGGAGCTAACTATGGCTACACCTTC	CARSLEERTGGANYGYTF
once	TRBV18	TRBJ1-1	16	NA	TGTGCCAGCGCCCTCCCCCAGGGCAGCATGAACACTGAAGCTTTCTTT	CASALPQGSMNTEAFF
NA	TRBV15	TRBJ2-5	15	NA	TGTGCCACCAGCAGATCCCAGGGGAACGGGGAGACCCAGTACTTC	CATSRSQGNGETQYF
NA	TRBV4-2	TRBJ2-1	19	TRBD2	TGTGCCAGCAGCCAAGATGTGGTAGCGGGAGGGCGCTATTTCGATGAGCAGTTCTTC	CASSQDVVAGGRYFDEQFF
NA	TRBV5-1	TRBJ2-1	19	TRBD1	TGCGCCAGCAGCTTGGATAAACAGGGGGCGCGGGGAGAAGACAATGAGCAGTTCTTC	CASSLDKQGARGEDNEQFF
NA	TRBV11-2	TRBJ1-6	15	NA	TGTGCCAGCAGCTTAGAAGGGGCCTGGAATTCACCCCTCCACTTT	CASSLEGAWNSPLHF
NA	TRBV18	TRBJ2-1	16	TRBD1	TGTGCCAGCTCACCGGGACAGGGGAAGTCCTACAATGAGCAGTTCTTC	CASSPGQGKSYNEQFF
NA	TRBV7-7	TRBJ2-5	15	TRBD2	TGTGCTAGCAGCCGGACTAGCGGGAGGGAAGAGACCCAGTACTTC	CASSRTSGREETQYF
NA	TRBV19	TRBJ1-1	14	NA	TGTGCCAGTAGTATGGCCAGTTGGAACACTGAAGCTTTCTTT	CASSMASWNTEAFF
NA	TRBV11-1	TRBJ2-2	15	TRBD1	TGTGCCAGCAGCTTCGGGACAGGCGACACCGGGGAGCTGTTTTTT	CASSFGTGDTGELFF
NA	TRBV11-2	TRBJ1-1	16	TRBD1	TGTGCCAGCAGCCGCGAGGACAGGGCCGGGAACACTGAAGCTTTCTTT	CASSREDRAGNTEAFF
NA	TRBV6-5	TRBJ2-7	13	NA	TGTGCCAGCAGTTATGGGGCCCCCTACGAGCAGTACTTC	CASSYGAPYEQYF
few	TRBV5-4	TRBJ1-2	13	NA	TGTGCCAGCAGCCCCGGCCGACAGTATGGCTACACCTTC	CASSPGRQYGYTF
NA	TRBV13	TRBJ2-7	17	TRBD2	TGTGCCAGCAGCCTGGGACTAGCGGGAGGAGCGTCCTACGAGCAGTACTTC	CASSLGLAGGASYEQYF
NA	TRBV11-3	TRBJ2-2	16	TRBD2	TGTGCCAGCAGCACCCGCGGGAGTTTCAACACCGGGGAGCTGTTTTTT	CASSTRGSFNTGELFF
NA	TRBV5-6	TRBJ2-7	14	TRBD1	TGTGCCAGCAGCCACGACAGGGGGCAATACGAGCAGTACTTC	CASSHDRGQYEQYF
NA	TRBV30	TRBJ2-3	15	TRBD2	TGTGCCTGGAGCCTCGGGACTAGCGGACACGATACGCAGTATTTT	CAWSLGTSGHDTQYF
NA	TRBV28	TRBJ1-5	13	NA	TGTGCCAGCAGCCGAGACTCAGTTCAGCCCCAGCATTTT	CASSRDSVQPQHF
once	TRBV7-9	TRBJ1-1	15	NA	TGTGCCAGCAGCTTAGGCAGGAAGGGGGACACTGAAGCTTTCTTT	CASSLGRKGDTEAFF
medium-sized	TRBV5-1	TRBJ2-1	15	TRBD1	TGCGCCAGCAGCCCCGGGACAGGACCCTACAATGAGCAGTTCTTC	CASSPGTGPYNEQFF
NA	TRBV7-9	TRBJ2-7	15	TRBD2	TGTGCCAGCAGCTTACCCGGGACTAGCTCCTCCGAGCAGTACTTC	CASSLPGTSSSEQYF
once	TRBV10-2	TRBJ1-4	13	NA	TGCGCCAGCAGTCGGGTTTTCAATGAAAAACTGTTTTTT	CASSRVFNEKLFF
NA	TRBV27	TRBJ2-3	17	TRBD1	TGTGCCAGCAGCCTGGACCCAGACAGGGGGCGTTTAGATACGCAGTATTTT	CASSLDPDRGRLDTQYF
NA	TRBV7-9	TRBJ1-1	13	TRBD1	TGTGCCAGCAGACCGACAGGGAAAACTGAAGCTTTCTTT	CASRPTGKTEAFF
NA	TRBV27	TRBJ1-1	18	TRBD1	TGTGCCAGCAGTTTATTAATGGACAGGGGGCGATTAAGCACTGAAGCTTTCTTT	CASSLLMDRGRLSTEAFF
NA	TRBV7-8	TRBJ1-5	17	TRBD1	TGTGCCAGCAGCTCTAGGACAGGGGCGTGGGGCAATCAGCCCCAGCATTTT	CASSSRTGAWGNQPQHF
NA	TRBV30	TRBJ2-7	15	TRBD1	TGTGCCTGGTCAAACAGGGGTTTGGTACTCTACGAGCAGTACTTC	CAWSNRGLVLYEQYF
NA	TRBV27	TRBJ1-2	14	NA	TGTGCCAGCAGTTTATCCGTATCTAACTATGGCTACACCTTC	CASSLSVSNYGYTF
NA	TRBV7-2	TRBJ2-1	15	TRBD2	TGTGCCAGCAGCTTCACTAGCGGGGGAGCCTATGAGCAGTTCTTC	CASSFTSGGAYEQFF
NA	TRBV7-3	TRBJ2-5	13	TRBD1	TGTGCCAGCAGCCGTGGACAGGGGAGTACCCAGTACTTC	CASSRGQGSTQYF